These 5 T cell receptor beta chains were sequenced from one sample in a study of cytomegalovirus exposure and HLA in healthy donors. Primers included in the PCR were 60 Vbeta and 13 Jbeta primers. Clones were sequenced by immunoSEQ multiplex PCR, and TCRdb holds only the in-frame ones, with some missing. The repertoire holds approximately 140,000 clones, with around 70% as singletons. The sample taken for sequencing was PBMCs. The receptors derive from an older woman in good health and CMV-seropositive.

This clone was picked up a small number of times. The chain employs TRBV12-2 and TRBJ1-1. TRBV12-2 is listed as a pseudogene. CDR3 length: 18 amino acids. CDR3 sequence (DNA): TGTGCAAGTCGTCAACCCCCCGCCCGCGACTGGGGAGTAACTGAAGCTTTCTTT. Protein sequence: CASRQPPARDWGVTEAFF.

The sample holds a few counts of this clone. The chain has TRBV19 and TRBJ1-4, with no clear D. The CDR3 loop spans 16 amino acids. The V end was cut by 6 bases, the J end by 4 bases, with 18 bases between. The germline V gene encodes CDR1 LNHDA and CDR2 SQIVND (reference sequence). CDR3 sequence reads: CASRNVNRPLNEKLFF. In DNA form, the CDR3 reads TGTGCCAGTAGGAACGTAAACAGACCTCTTAATGAAAAACTGTTTTTT. Looking up the rest from reference TRBV19 and TRBJ1-4 gives the full variable domain: DGGITQSPKYLFRKEGQNVTLSCEQNLNHDAMYWYRQDPGQGLRLIYYSQIVNDFQKGDIAEGYSVSREKKESFPLTVTSAQKNPTAFYLCASRNVNRPLNEKLFFGSGTQLSVL.

This sequence joins TRBV4-1 and TRBJ1-2; the D gene is possibly TRBD1 (5 bases). Germline V gene lookup returns CDR1 MGHRA and CDR2 YSYEKL. The V and J ends lost 4 bases and 0 bases respectively, with 12 bases between them. This CDR3 is built from 15 residues. In DNA, the CDR3 is TGCGCCAGCAGCCCGGGGGGGATGGCTAACTATGGCTACACCTTC. Translation: CASSPGGMANYGYTF.

The rearrangement links TRBV29-1 to TRBJ1-2, with TRBD1 as a possible D gene (6 bases). Germline assignment: CDR1 SQVTM and CDR2 ANQGSEA. CDR3 length: 14 residues. Trimming stripped 1 base from V and 5 bases from J, with 14 bases between. CDR3 nucleotides: TGCAGCGTTGAAGCTGGGGGGGCGGTGTATGGCTACACCTTC. Translation: CSVEAGGAVYGYTF.

V gene TRBV7-9 combines with J gene TRBJ2-5; no reliable D call. Trimming removed 3 bases from V and 4 bases from J, with 15 bases in between. CDR3 length: 15 amino acids. Germline CDR1 is SEHNR and CDR2 is FQNEAQ (reference sequence). Here the CDR3 DNA reads TGTGCCAGCAGCTTTACCCCCTCGGCAGGAGAGACCCAGTACTTC. This encodes CASSFTPSAGETQYF.